This TCR beta chain originates from a study of CD4 and CD8 cells across lung adenocarcinoma regions (dated by TCRdb to between 2017 and 2018). Concerning the study at large: The study compared tumor centers with tumor margins to examine intratumor heterogeneity of the T cell receptor repertoire.

Patients with localized lung adenocarcinoma, a subtype of non-small cell lung cancer, were used as donors. These samples came from the margins of localized lung adenocarcinomas. CD8+ T cells from tumor tissue were profiled separately from CD4+ T cells for TCR repertoire analysis. Regarding this clonotype: This clone's antigen is unknown. Qualities for individual bases were not recorded, and no much larger clone is one base off.

The library came from PCR. The instrument given in TCRdb is HiSeq X Ten. Using fastp trimming at Q25 and MiXCR clonotype assembly, TCRdb reanalyzed the public sequencing data and kept in-frame beta chains. Rows are unified per CDR3 protein, each entry keeping the most common DNA and genes. The sample table contains over 7,500 distinct CDR3 sequences; only one count was recorded for roughly 50% of them. The biggest ten clones account for roughly 48% of the sample. According to the germline V gene (reference sequence), CDR1 reads MNHEY and CDR2 reads SMNVEV. The CDR3 holds 11 amino acids from the cysteine to the phenylalanine. Left in the record is the CDR3 DNA by itself, 33 bases read in frame from the first base.

Sequenced input: CD8+ T cells from the margin of a lung tumor. The sample's cell subset or site, from its label and the paper: tumor margin region. This TCR derives from a female donor with lung adenocarcinoma. The CD4 and CD8 labels of this study may be unreliable. The chain is encoded by TRBV27 joined to TRBJ2-3; no D segment can be confidently identified. The J call is uncertain, as TRBJ2-7 better fits the DNA end. The CDR3 region reads CALGAQDTQYF. The nucleotides read TGTGCGCTCGGAGCCCAAGACACGCAGTACTTC.